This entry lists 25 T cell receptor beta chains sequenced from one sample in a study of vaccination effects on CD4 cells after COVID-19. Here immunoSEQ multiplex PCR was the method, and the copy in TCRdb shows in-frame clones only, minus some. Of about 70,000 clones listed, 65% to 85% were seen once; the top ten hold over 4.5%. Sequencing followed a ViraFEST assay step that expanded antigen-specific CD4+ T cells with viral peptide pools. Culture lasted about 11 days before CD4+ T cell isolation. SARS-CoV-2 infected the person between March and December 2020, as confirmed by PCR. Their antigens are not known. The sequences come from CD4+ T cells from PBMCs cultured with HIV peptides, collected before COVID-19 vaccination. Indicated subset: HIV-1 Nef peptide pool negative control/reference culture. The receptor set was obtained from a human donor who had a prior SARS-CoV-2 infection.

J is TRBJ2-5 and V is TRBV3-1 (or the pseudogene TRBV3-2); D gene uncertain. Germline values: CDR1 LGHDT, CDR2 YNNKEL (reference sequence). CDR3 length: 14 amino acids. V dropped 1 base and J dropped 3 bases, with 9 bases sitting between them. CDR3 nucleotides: TGTGCCAGCAGCCAAGTGAGTCCAGAAGAGACCCAGTACTTC. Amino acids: CASSQVSPEETQYF.

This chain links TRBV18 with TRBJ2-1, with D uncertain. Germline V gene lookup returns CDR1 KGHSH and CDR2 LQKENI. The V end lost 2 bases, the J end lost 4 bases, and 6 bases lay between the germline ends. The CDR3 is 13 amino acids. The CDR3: CASSPNYYNEQFF. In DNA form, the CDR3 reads TGTGCCAGCTCACCAAACTATTACAATGAGCAGTTCTTC.

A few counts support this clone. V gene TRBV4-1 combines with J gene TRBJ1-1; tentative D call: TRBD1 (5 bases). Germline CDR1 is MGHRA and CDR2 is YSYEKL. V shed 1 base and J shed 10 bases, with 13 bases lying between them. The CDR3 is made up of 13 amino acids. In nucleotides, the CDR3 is TGCGCCAGCAGCCAAGGGACATCGCTTGGAGCTTTCTTT. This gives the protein CASSQGTSLGAFF.

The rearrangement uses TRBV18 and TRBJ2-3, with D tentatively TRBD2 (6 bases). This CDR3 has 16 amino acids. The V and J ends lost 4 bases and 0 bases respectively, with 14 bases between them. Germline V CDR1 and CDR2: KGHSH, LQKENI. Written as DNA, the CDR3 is TGTGCCAGCTCACATCAACCCGGGACTAGCACAGATACGCAGTATTTT. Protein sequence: CASSHQPGTSTDTQYF.

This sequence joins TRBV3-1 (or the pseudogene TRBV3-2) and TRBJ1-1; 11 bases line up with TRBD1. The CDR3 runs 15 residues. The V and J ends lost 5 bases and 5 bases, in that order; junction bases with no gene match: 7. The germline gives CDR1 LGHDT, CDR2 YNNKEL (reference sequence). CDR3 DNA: TGTGCCAGCAGCTTTCGGACAGGGGGCCTGACTGAAGCTTTCTTT. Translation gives CASSFRTGGLTEAFF.

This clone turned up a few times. Written as DNA, the CDR3 is TGTGCCAGCAAGGGGGGTTCCTACGAGCAGTACTTC. Its protein product is CASKGGSYEQYF. The chain couples TRBV2 to TRBJ2-7, with D perhaps matching TRBD1 or TRBD2 (6 bases each). V lost 7 bases to trimming and J lost 1 base, with 8 bases between them. Germline CDR1 is SNHLY and CDR2 is FYNNEI. The CDR3 is 12 amino acids. Full variable domain (missing parts from reference TRBV2 and TRBJ2-7): EPEVTQTPSHQVTQMGQEVILRCVPISNHLYFYWYRQILGQKVEFLVSFYNNEISEKSEIFDDQFSVERPDGSNFTLKIRSTKLEDSAMYFCASKGGSYEQYFGPGTRLTVT.

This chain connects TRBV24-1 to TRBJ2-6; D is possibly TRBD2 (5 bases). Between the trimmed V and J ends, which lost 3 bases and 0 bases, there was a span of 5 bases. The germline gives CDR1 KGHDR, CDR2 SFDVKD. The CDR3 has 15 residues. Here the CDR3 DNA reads TGTGCCACCAGTGATCGGGGCTCTGGGGCCAACGTCCTGACTTTC. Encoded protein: CATSDRGSGANVLTF.

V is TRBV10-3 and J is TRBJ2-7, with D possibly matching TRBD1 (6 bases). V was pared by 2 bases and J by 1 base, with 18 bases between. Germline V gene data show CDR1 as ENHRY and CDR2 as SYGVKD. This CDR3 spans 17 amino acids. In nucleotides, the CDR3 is TGTGCCATCAGTGAGACCAAAACAGGGTCTACATCCTACGAGCAGTACTTC. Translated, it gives CAISETKTGSTSYEQYF.

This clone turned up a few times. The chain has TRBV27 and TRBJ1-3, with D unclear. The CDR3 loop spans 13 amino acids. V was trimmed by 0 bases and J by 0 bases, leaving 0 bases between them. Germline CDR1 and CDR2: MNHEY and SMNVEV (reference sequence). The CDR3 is CASSLSSGNTIYF. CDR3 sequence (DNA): TGTGCCAGCAGTTTATCCTCTGGAAACACCATATATTTT.

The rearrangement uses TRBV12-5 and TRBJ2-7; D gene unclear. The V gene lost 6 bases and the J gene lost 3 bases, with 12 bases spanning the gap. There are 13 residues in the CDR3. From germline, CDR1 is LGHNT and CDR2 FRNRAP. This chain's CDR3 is CASGEDRSYEQYF. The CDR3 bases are TGTGCTAGTGGCGAGGACCGGAGCTACGAGCAGTACTTC.

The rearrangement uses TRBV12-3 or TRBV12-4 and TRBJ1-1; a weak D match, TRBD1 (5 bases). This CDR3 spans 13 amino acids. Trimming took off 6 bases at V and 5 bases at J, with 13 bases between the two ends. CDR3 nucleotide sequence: TGTGCCAGCAGCCCTATTGGGGGTACTGAAGCTTTCTTT. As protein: CASSPIGGTEAFF.

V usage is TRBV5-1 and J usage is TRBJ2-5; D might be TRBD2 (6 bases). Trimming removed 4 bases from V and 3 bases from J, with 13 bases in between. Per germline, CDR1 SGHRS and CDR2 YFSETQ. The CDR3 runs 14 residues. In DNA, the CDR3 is TGCGCCAGCAGCCCGGGACTGCGAAAAGAGACCCAGTACTTC. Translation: CASSPGLRKETQYF.

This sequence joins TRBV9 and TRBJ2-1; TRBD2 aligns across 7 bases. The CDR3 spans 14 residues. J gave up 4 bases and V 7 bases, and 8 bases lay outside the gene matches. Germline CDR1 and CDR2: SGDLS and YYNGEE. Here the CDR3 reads CASSPSGRYNEQFF. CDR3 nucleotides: TGTGCCAGCTCGCCTAGCGGCAGATACAATGAGCAGTTCTTC.

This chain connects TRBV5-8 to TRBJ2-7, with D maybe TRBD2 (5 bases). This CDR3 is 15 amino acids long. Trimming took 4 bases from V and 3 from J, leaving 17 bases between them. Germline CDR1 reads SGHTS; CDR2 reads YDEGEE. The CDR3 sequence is CASSPRGTAFYEQYF. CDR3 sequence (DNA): TGTGCCAGCAGCCCCCGGGGAACAGCCTTCTACGAGCAGTACTTC.

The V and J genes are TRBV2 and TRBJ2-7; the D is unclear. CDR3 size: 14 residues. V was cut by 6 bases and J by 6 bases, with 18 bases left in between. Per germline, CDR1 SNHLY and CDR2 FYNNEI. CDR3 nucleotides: TGTGCCAGCAGGCGCCTATCCTACGTCCTCGAGCAGTACTTC. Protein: CASRRLSYVLEQYF.

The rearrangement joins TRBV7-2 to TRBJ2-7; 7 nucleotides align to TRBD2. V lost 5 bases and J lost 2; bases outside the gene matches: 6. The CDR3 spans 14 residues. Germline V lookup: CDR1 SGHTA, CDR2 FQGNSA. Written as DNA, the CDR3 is TGTGCCAGCAGCCCCTCTCTAGCGGCCTACGAGCAGTACTTC. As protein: CASSPSLAAYEQYF.

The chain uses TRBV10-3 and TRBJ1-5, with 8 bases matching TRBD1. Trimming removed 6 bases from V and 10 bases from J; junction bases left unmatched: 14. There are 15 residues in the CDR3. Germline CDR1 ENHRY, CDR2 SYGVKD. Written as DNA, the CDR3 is TGTGCCATCAGACGCCCGGGACAGGACCGCCAACCCCAGCATTTT. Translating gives CAIRRPGQDRQPQHF.

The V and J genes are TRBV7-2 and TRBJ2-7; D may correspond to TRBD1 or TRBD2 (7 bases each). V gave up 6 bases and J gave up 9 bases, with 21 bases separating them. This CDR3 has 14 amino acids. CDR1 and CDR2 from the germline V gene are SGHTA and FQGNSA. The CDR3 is CASSPRGGTIVQYF. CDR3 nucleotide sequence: TGTGCCAGCAGTCCCAGGGGGGGGACTATCGTGCAGTACTTC.

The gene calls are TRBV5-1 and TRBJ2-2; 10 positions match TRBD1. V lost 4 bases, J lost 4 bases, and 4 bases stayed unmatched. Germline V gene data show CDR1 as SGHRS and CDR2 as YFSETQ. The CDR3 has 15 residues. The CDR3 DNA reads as TGCGCCAGCAGCGCGTGGACAGGGGGCACCGGGGAGCTGTTTTTT. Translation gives CASSAWTGGTGELFF.

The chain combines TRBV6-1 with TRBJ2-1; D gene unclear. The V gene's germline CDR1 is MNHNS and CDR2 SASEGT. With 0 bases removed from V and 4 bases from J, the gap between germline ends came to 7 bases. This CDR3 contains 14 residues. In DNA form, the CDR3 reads TGTGCCAGCAGTGAAGCACTAAGTTACAATGAGCAGTTCTTC. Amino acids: CASSEALSYNEQFF.

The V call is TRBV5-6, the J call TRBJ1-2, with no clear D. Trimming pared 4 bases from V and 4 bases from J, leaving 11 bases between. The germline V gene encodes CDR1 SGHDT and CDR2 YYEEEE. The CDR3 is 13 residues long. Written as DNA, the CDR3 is TGTGCCAGCAGCCCTATGGACCGCTATGGCTACACCTTC. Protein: CASSPMDRYGYTF.

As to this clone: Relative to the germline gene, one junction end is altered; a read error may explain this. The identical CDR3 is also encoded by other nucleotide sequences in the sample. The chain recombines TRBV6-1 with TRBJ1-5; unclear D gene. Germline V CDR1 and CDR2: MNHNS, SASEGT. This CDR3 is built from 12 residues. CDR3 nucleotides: TGTGCCAGCAGCGAAGGCAATCAGCCCCAGCATTTT. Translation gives CASSEGNQPQHF.

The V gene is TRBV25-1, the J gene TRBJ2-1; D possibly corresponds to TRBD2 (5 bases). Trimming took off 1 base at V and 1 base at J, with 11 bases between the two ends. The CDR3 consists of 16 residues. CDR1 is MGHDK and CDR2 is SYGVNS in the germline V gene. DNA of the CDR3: TGTGCCAGCAGTGAATTCTCCGGGAAGTCCTACAATGAGCAGTTCTTC. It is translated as CASSEFSGKSYNEQFF.

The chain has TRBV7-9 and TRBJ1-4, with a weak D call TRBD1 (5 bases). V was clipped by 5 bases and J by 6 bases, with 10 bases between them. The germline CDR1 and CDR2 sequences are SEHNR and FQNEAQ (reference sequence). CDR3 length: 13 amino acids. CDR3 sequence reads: CASSRVGDEKLFF. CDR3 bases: TGTGCCAGCAGCCGGGTGGGGGATGAAAAACTGTTTTTT.

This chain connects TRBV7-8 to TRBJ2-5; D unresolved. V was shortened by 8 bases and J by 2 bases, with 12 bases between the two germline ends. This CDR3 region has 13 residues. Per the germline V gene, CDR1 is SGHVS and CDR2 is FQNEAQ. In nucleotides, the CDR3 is TGTGCCAGCGGTCCCAGTGGGCAAGAGACCCAGTACTTC. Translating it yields CASGPSGQETQYF.